The 20 T cell receptor beta chains below were found in one sample sequenced in a study of CD8 T cells in ankylosing spondylitis. TCRdb passed the 5' RACE reads through MiXCR, listing each CDR3 protein once. The sample records 180,000 or so distinct CDR3 sequences, around 10% being singletons. The specimen was blood, either unsorted or a sorted T cell fraction (not recorded which). These receptors were collected from a male donor with ankylosing spondylitis or in good health (not recorded which).

This clonotype was counted only a few times. The chain has TRBV6-2 or TRBV6-3 and TRBJ1-5, with TRBD1 matching over 10 bases. Germline CDR1 is MNHEY and CDR2 is SVGEGT. V gave up 2 bases and J gave up 0 bases; unmatched junction bases: 7. The CDR3 extends over 18 amino acids. CDR3 nucleotide sequence: TGTGCCAGCAGTTACCCGGGACAGGGGACAGATAGCAATCAGCCCCAGCATTTT. Its translation is CASSYPGQGTDSNQPQHF.

V gene TRBV2 combines with J gene TRBJ2-1; TRBD2 aligns across 10 bases. The junction had 11 bases not matched to a gene; V was cut back by 1 base and J by 11 bases. Germline V gene lookup returns CDR1 SNHLY and CDR2 FYNNEI. The length of the CDR3 is 16 residues. For the CDR3, the DNA is TGTGCCAGCAGTGAAGAACGCAGTCTAGCGGGAGACCAGCAGTTCTTC. Encoded protein: CASSEERSLAGDQQFF.

This clonotype was counted a few times. V gene TRBV7-2 combines with J gene TRBJ1-5; D gene unclear. The V end lost 3 bases, the J end lost 7 bases, and 10 bases lay between the germline ends. Germline CDR1 SGHTA, CDR2 FQGNSA. The CDR3 totals 13 residues. The CDR3 region has the DNA TGTGCCAGCAGCTTCCAGACCCCCCAGCCCCAGCATTTT. Residues: CASSFQTPQPQHF.

This clonotype has ten or more counts. This chain links TRBV3-1 with TRBJ1-2; D not resolved. Per germline, CDR1 LGHDT and CDR2 YNNKEL (reference sequence). Trimming shortened V by 0 bases and J by 14 bases, and 16 bases separated the two germline ends. The CDR3 is made up of 13 amino acids. CDR3 sequence: CASSQDSGSVQTF. The CDR3 coding sequence is TGTGCCAGCAGCCAAGATTCGGGTAGCGTCCAAACCTTC.

This clonotype was recorded many times. This chain joins TRBV6-2 or TRBV6-3 and TRBJ2-1; no clear D. The CDR3 extends over 14 amino acids. Deletions cut 8 bases from V and 4 bases from J, with 15 bases between. Germline CDR1 and CDR2: MNHEY and SVGEGT. CDR3 nucleotides: TGTGCCAGCCAGAGACTCAACGGGTACAATGAGCAGTTCTTC. Translated, it gives CASQRLNGYNEQFF.

The chain is built from TRBV7-8 and TRBJ2-1, with 7 bases that match TRBD2. Germline values: CDR1 SGHVS, CDR2 FQNEAQ. The V segment lost 5 bases and the J segment 12 bases; nucleotides outside the gene matches: 22. CDR3 length: 17 residues. The CDR3 DNA sequence: TGTGCCAGCAGCCTGGACACCGGGACTATTTCTAACGAAGGGCAGTTCTTC. This gives the protein CASSLDTGTISNEGQFF.

Ten or more counts support this clonotype. This chain connects TRBV27 to TRBJ1-5; no definite D call. Trimming stripped 6 bases from V and 0 bases from J, with 6 bases between. The CDR3 loop spans 13 amino acids. CDR1 and CDR2 from the germline V gene are MNHEY and SMNVEV (reference sequence). The CDR3: CASRDDSNQPQHF. CDR3 sequence (DNA): TGTGCCAGCAGGGATGATAGCAATCAGCCCCAGCATTTT.

This clonotype was found many times. The V gene is TRBV5-6, the J gene TRBJ2-7; unclear D gene. CDR1 is SGHDT, CDR2 YYEEEE, per germline. The V and J ends lost 4 bases and 3 bases respectively, with 14 bases between them. The CDR3 has 14 residues. The CDR3 sequence is CASSPVLRLYEQYF. The CDR3 DNA reads TGTGCCAGCAGCCCCGTCCTACGACTCTACGAGCAGTACTTC.

This clonotype has at least ten counts. This rearrangement joins TRBV12-3 or TRBV12-4 to TRBJ1-1; D not certain. Trimming cost V 2 bases and J 5 bases, with 9 bases left between them. The CDR3 sequence is 13 residues long. The CDR3 sequence: CASSLRVQTEAFF. DNA of the CDR3: TGTGCCAGCAGTTTAAGGGTTCAGACTGAAGCTTTCTTT.

This clonotype was seen many times. CDR3 nucleotides: TGTGCCAGCAGTTTCGGCCAGGGGATTTGGGAGACCCAGTACTTC. Translating gives CASSFGQGIWETQYF. The chain has TRBV12-3 or TRBV12-4 and TRBJ2-5; possibly TRBD1 for D (6 bases). The CDR3 extends over 15 amino acids. The V end lost 3 bases, the J end lost 5 bases, and 16 bases lay between the germline ends.

V and J are TRBV5-5 and TRBJ2-3; D not resolved. Trimming removed 1 base from V and 1 base from J, with 10 bases in between. CDR1 SGHKS and CDR2 YYEKEE come from the germline V gene (reference sequence). There are 15 residues in the CDR3. CDR3: CASSLMDARTDTQYF. The CDR3 nucleotides are TGTGCCAGCAGCTTGATGGACGCTCGCACAGATACGCAGTATTTT.

This clonotype showed up many times. J is TRBJ1-4 and V is TRBV5-1; 8 bases align to TRBD1. There are 16 residues in the CDR3. V was pared by 4 bases and J by 0 bases, with 5 bases of the junction left unmatched. The V gene's germline CDR1 is SGHRS and CDR2 YFSETQ. CDR3 nucleotides: TGCGCCAGCAGCAAGGGACAGGACGCAACTAATGAAAAACTGTTTTTT. Its translation: CASSKGQDATNEKLFF.

This clonotype was picked up many times. The chain carries TRBV7-2 and TRBJ2-7, with a tentative D call TRBD2 (6 bases). Germline V gene sequence: CDR1 SGHTA, CDR2 FQGNSA. CDR3 length: 15 residues. Trimming took off 5 bases at V and 0 bases at J, with 14 bases between the two ends. DNA for the CDR3: TGTGCCAGCAGCACGGAGGGTACAATCTCCTACGAGCAGTACTTC. This translates into CASSTEGTISYEQYF.

The table lists this clonotype with many counts. The rearrangement joins TRBV24-1 to TRBJ1-3; D is unclear. The V and J ends lost 6 bases and 0 bases respectively, with 8 bases between them. CDR3 length: 14 amino acids. Germline V CDR1 and CDR2: KGHDR, SFDVKD. This CDR3 reads CATSNRYSGNTIYF. DNA for the CDR3: TGTGCCACCAGTAACAGATACTCTGGAAACACCATATATTTT.

The gene calls are TRBV7-9 and TRBJ1-4; D gene uncertain. Germline V gene data show CDR1 as SEHNR and CDR2 as FQNEAQ (reference sequence). The CDR3 is 13 residues long. The V gene lost 5 bases and the J gene lost 3 bases, with 7 bases spanning the gap. The CDR3 DNA reads TGTGCCAGCAGCGTACAGCCTAATGAAAAACTGTTTTTT. As protein: CASSVQPNEKLFF.

This clonotype was seen many times. The CDR3: CASSYTGTEAYEQYF. In nucleotides, the CDR3 is TGTGCCAGCAGCTACACCGGGACAGAAGCCTACGAGCAGTACTTC. The J gene is TRBJ2-7, the V gene TRBV7-9, with 7 bases lining up with TRBD1. The ends lost 4 bases at V and 2 bases at J; junction bases unmatched: 8. This CDR3 has 15 amino acids. Germline V gene data show CDR1 as SEHNR and CDR2 as FQNEAQ (reference sequence).

This clonotype was detected only a few times. V is TRBV28 and J is TRBJ2-1; 8 bases line up with TRBD1. J lost 5 bases, V lost 2 bases, and 20 bases had no gene match. The CDR3 consists of 20 residues. CDR1 is MDHEN, CDR2 SYDVKM, per germline. For the CDR3, the DNA is TGTGCCAGCAGTTTAAACTACTGGGGGACAGGTTTCTCTGGGGACAATGAGCAGTTCTTC. This encodes CASSLNYWGTGFSGDNEQFF.

This clonotype was seen at least ten times. J is TRBJ1-5 and V is TRBV12-3 or TRBV12-4, with unresolved D. The CDR3 has 14 residues. Trimming left V 3 bases short and J 3 bases short, with 9 bases between. For the CDR3, the DNA is TGTGCCAGCAGTTTGGCTGTGGTCAATCAGCCCCAGCATTTT. This codes for CASSLAVVNQPQHF.

Note on this clonotype: A clone one base away is much larger, so this may be a read error. The chain carries TRBV3-1 and TRBJ2-7; D is undetermined. CDR3 size: 15 residues. The germline gives CDR1 LGHDT, CDR2 YNNKEL (reference sequence). The CDR3 DNA reads as TGTGCCTGCAGCCAGATAGAGAGGACCGCTGGCGAGCAGTACTTC. Translation: CACSQIERTAGEQYF.

A remark on this clonotype: One base away lies a much larger clone, so this may be a sequencing read error. The chain carries TRBV25-1 and TRBJ1-2; 11 nucleotides match TRBD1. The junction had 8 bases not matched to a gene; V was cut back by 5 bases and J by 3 bases. The CDR3 has 16 residues. The germline CDR1 and CDR2 sequences are MGHDK and SYGVNS. The DNA for the CDR3 is TGTGCCAGCAGTAAATGGAGGACAGGGGGCGACTATGGCTACACCTTC. Translating it yields CASSKWRTGGDYGYTF.